These T cell receptor beta chains were read from a single sample in a study of cytomegalovirus exposure and HLA in healthy donors. Profiled with immunoSEQ multiplex PCR; TCRdb holds only in-frame clones, not every one. The sample shows roughly 120,000 clones, over 60% of them seen only once. The sample comprised PBMCs. Source of these receptors: a man aged 18 to 29 in good health and CMV-seropositive. The CDR3 runs from the conserved cysteine through the conserved F or W. A D gene is named only where the DNA matches it firmly. Size is omitted from some rows. Given values are once, few, many or a class for expanded clones.

d_gene | abundance | j_gene | v_gene | len | CDR3nt | CDR3aa
NA | few | TRBJ2-7 | TRBV2 | 12 | TGTGCCAGCAGTGCCCACTCCTACGAGCAGTACTTC | CASSAHSYEQYF
TRBD2 | NA | TRBJ2-2 | TRBV5-1 | 15 | TGCGCCAGCAGCTCATTACCCGGGGGGGTCGGGGAGCTGTTTTTT | CASSSLPGGVGELFF
TRBD1 | NA | TRBJ2-7 | TRBV15 | 15 | TGTGCCACCAGCAGATCGCAGGGGGCGTTATACGAGCAGTACTTC | CATSRSQGALYEQYF
NA | many | TRBJ2-7 | TRBV5-4 | 14 | TGTGCCAGCAGCTTGGAACAGGGCCCCTACGAGCAGTACTTC | CASSLEQGPYEQYF
NA | NA | TRBJ1-1 | TRBV9 | 12 | TGTGCCAGCAGCGGCTCGGACACTGAAGCTTTCTTT | CASSGSDTEAFF
TRBD1 | few | TRBJ1-5 | TRBV10-1 | 16 | TGCGCCAGCAGTGAGTCAAGGACAGGGGAGGGTCAGCCCCAGCATTTT | CASSESRTGEGQPQHF
TRBD1 | few | TRBJ1-3 | TRBV9 | 14 | TGTGCCAGCAGCCTCCGGGACAGGGCAAACACCATATATTTT | CASSLRDRANTIYF
NA | NA | TRBJ2-7 | TRBV7-9 | 11 | TGTGCCAGCAGCTTAGGCGGGGTGGAGTACTTC | CASSLGGVEYF
TRBD1 | NA | TRBJ1-2 | TRBV10-3 | 16 | TGTGCCATCAGACCCGGGACAGGGGGCCCCGGGGATGGCTACACCTTC | CAIRPGTGGPGDGYTF
TRBD1 | NA | TRBJ2-3 | TRBV6-6 | 15 | TGTGCCAGCAGTTACGGGACAGGGGGCGCGGATACGCAGTATTTT | CASSYGTGGADTQYF